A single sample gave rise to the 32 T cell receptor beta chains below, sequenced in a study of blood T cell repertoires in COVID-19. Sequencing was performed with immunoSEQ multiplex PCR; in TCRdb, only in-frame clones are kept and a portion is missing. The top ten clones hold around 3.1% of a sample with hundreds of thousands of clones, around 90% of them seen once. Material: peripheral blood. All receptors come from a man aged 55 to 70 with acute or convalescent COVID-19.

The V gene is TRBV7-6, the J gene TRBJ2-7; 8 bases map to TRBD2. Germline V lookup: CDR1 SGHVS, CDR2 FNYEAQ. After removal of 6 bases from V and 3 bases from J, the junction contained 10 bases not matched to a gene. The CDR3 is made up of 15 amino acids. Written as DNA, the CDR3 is TGTGCCAGCAGTCGGGGGCCCGGGACTAGCTACGAGCAGTACTTC. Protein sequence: CASSRGPGTSYEQYF.

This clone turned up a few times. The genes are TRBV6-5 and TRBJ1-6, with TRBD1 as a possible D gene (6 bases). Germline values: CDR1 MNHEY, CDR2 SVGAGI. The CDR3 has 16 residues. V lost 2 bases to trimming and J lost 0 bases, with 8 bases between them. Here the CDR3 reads CASSYTGSSYNSPLHF. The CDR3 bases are TGTGCCAGCAGTTACACAGGGAGCTCCTATAATTCACCCCTCCACTTT.

The CDR3 nucleotides are TGTGCCAGCAGCCCCCGGGACAGGCAAGAGACCCAGTACTTC. Amino acids: CASSPRDRQETQYF. This rearrangement joins TRBV14 to TRBJ2-5; TRBD1 agrees at 8 bases. Per germline, CDR1 SGHDN and CDR2 FVKESK. V gave up 4 bases and J gave up 2 bases; unmatched junction bases: 3. This CDR3 comprises 14 residues.

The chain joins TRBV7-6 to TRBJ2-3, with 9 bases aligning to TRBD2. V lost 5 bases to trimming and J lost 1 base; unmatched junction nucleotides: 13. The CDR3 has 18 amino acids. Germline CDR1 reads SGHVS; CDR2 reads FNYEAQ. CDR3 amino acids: CASSNPSGTIMGTDTQYF. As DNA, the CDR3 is TGTGCCAGCAGCAATCCTAGCGGGACCATAATGGGCACAGATACGCAGTATTTT.

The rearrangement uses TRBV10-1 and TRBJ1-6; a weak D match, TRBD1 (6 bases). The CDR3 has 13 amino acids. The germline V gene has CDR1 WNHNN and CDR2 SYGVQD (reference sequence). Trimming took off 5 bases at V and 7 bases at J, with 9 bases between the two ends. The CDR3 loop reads CASSPTGNSPLHF. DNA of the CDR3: TGCGCCAGCAGTCCTACAGGGAATTCACCCCTCCACTTT.

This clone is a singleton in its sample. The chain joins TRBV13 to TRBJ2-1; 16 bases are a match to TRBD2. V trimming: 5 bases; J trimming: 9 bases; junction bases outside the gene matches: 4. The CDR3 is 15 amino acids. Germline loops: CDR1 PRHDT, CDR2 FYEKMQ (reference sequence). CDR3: CASSPGTSGGAEQFF. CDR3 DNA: TGTGCCAGCAGCCCGGGGACTAGCGGGGGGGCTGAGCAGTTCTTC. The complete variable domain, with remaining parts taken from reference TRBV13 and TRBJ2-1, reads AAGVIQSPRHLIKEKRETATLKCYPIPRHDTVYWYQQGPGQDPQFLISFYEKMQSDKGSIPDRFSAQQFSDYHSELNMSSLELGDSALYFCASSPGTSGGAEQFFGPGTRLTVL.

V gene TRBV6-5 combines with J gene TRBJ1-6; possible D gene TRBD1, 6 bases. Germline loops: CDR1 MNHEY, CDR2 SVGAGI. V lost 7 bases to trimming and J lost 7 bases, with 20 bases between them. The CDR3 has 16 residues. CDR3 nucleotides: TGTGCCAGCACCTACTCCCGGGGGGCGAAGAATTCACCCCTCCACTTT. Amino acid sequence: CASTYSRGAKNSPLHF.

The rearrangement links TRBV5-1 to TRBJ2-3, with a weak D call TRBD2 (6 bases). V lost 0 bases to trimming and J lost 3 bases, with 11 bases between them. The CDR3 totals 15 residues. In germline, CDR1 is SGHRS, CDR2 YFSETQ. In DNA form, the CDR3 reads TGCGCCAGCAGCTTGGGGGGGAGGAAGACAGATACGCAGTATTTT. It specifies CASSLGGRKTDTQYF.

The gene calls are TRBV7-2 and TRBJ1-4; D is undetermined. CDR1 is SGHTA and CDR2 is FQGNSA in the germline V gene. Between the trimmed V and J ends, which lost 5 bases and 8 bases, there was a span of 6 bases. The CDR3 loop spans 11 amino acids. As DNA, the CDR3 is TGTGCCAGCAGCCTAAAAGAAAAACTGTTTTTT. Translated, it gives CASSLKEKLFF.

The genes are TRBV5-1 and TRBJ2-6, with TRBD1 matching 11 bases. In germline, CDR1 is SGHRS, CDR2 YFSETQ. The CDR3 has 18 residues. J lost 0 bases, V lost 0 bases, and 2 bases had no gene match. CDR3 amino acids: CASSLEGQGVSGANVLTF. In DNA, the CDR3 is TGCGCCAGCAGCTTGGAGGGACAGGGGGTCTCTGGGGCCAACGTCCTGACTTTC. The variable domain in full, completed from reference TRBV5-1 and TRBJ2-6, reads KAGVTQTPRYLIKTRGQQVTLSCSPISGHRSVSWYQQTPGQGLQFLFEYFSETQRNKGNFPGRFSGRQFSNSRSEMNVSTLELGDSALYLCASSLEGQGVSGANVLTFGAGSRLTVL.

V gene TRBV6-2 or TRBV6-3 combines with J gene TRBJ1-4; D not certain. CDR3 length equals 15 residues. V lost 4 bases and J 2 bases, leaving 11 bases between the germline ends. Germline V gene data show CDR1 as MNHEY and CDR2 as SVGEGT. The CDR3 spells CASSSAGWTNEKLFF. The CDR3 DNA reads TGTGCCAGCAGTTCCGCGGGGTGGACTAATGAAAAACTGTTTTTT.

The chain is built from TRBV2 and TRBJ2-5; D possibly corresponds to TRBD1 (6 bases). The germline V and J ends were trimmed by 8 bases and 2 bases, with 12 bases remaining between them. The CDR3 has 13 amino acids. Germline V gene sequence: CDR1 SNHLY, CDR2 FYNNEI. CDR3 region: CASFRGEQETQYF. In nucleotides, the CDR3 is TGTGCCAGCTTCAGGGGCGAGCAAGAGACCCAGTACTTC.

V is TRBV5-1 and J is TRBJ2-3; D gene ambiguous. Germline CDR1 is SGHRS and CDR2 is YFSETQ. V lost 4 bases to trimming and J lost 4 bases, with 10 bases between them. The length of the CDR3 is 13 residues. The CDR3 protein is CASSPPRADTQYF. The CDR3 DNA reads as TGCGCCAGCAGCCCGCCCCGGGCAGATACGCAGTATTTT.

The DNA of the CDR3 is TGTGCCAGCAGCTTAGAAGTGGGGGTGACAGGATCACCCCTCCACTTT. This encodes CASSLEVGVTGSPLHF. This sequence joins TRBV7-9 and TRBJ1-6; D is possibly TRBD1 (6 bases). The CDR3 runs to 16 residues. V dropped 1 base and J dropped 10 bases, with 17 bases sitting between them. In germline, CDR1 is SEHNR, CDR2 FQNEAQ (reference sequence).

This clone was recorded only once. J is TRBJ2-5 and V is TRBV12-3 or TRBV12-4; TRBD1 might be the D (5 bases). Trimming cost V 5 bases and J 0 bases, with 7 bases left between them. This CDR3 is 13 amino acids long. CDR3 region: CASSAGYQETQYF. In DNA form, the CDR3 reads TGTGCCAGCAGTGCAGGGTACCAAGAGACCCAGTACTTC.

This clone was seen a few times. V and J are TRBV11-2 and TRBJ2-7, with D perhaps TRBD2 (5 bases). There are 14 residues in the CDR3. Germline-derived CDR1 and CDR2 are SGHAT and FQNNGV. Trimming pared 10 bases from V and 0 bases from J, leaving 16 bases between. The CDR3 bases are TGTGCCACCTCGCGGGCCGACTCCTCCTACGAGCAGTACTTC. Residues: CATSRADSSYEQYF.

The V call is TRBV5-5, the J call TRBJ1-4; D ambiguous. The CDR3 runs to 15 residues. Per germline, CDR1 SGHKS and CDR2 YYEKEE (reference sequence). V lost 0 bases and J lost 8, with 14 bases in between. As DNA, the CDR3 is TGTGCCAGCAGCTTGGTTTCATCCGCGGAGGAAAAACTGTTTTTT. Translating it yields CASSLVSSAEEKLFF.

The CDR3 is CASSLRASGENEQYF. The CDR3 DNA sequence: TGTGCCAGCAGCTTAAGGGCTAGCGGGGAAAACGAGCAGTACTTC. V gene TRBV7-2 combines with J gene TRBJ2-7, with 9 bases that match TRBD2. The CDR3 has 15 residues. V trimming: 2 bases; J trimming: 5 bases; junction bases outside the gene matches: 7. Germline V lookup: CDR1 SGHTA, CDR2 FQGNSA.

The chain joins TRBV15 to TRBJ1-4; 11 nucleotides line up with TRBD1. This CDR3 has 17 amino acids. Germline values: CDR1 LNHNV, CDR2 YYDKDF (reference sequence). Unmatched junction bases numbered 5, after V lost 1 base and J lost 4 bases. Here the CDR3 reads CATSRADRGRVNEKLFF. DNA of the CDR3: TGTGCCACCAGCAGAGCGGACAGGGGGCGTGTTAATGAAAAACTGTTTTTT.

Here the CDR3 reads CASSLSGQGARNEQFF. As DNA, the CDR3 is TGTGCCAGCAGTTTATCGGGGCAGGGGGCTCGCAATGAGCAGTTCTTC. V and J are TRBV27 and TRBJ2-1; 8 bases line up with TRBD1. The CDR3 has 16 amino acids. Germline trimming cut 0 bases from V and 6 bases from J; bases unmatched to any gene: 7. Germline lookup yields CDR1 MNHEY and CDR2 SMNVEV (reference sequence).

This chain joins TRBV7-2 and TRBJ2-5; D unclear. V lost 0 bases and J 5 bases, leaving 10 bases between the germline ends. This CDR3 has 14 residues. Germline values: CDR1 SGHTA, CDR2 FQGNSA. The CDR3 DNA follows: TGTGCCAGCAGCTTAGCGGGCCCGGCGGAGACCCAGTACTTC. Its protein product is CASSLAGPAETQYF.

CDR3 in DNA: TGTGCCAGCAGTGCCTTCTTGGACAGCTACGAGCAGTACTTC. It specifies CASSAFLDSYEQYF. V is TRBV9 and J is TRBJ2-7; maybe TRBD1 (6 bases). In germline, CDR1 is SGDLS, CDR2 YYNGEE. The V end lost 5 bases, the J end lost 3 bases, and 15 bases lay between the germline ends. The CDR3 runs to 14 residues.

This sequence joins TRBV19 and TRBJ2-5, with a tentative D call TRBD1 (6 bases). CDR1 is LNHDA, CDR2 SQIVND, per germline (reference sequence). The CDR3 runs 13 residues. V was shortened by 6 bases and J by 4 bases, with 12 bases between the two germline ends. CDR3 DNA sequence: TGTGCCAGTAGCCCACAGGGTAGAGAGACCCAGTACTTC. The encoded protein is CASSPQGRETQYF.

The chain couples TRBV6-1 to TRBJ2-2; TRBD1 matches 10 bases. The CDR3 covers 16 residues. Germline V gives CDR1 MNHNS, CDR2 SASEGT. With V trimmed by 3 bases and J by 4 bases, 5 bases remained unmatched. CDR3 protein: CASSEAGTGVTGELFF. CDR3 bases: TGTGCCAGCAGTGAGGCCGGGACAGGGGTCACCGGGGAGCTGTTTTTT.

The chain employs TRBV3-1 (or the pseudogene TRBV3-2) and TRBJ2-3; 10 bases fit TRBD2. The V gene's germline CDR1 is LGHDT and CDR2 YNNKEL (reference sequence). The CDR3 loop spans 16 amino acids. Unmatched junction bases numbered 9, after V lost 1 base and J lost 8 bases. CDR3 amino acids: CASSQVSSGGGGTQYF. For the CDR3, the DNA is TGTGCCAGCAGCCAAGTGTCTAGCGGGGGAGGTGGTACGCAGTATTTT.

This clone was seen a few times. For the CDR3, the DNA is TGCGCCAGCAACCCGGCGGACCGCGAGGGCGAGCAGTACTTC. It is translated as CASNPADREGEQYF. The chain carries TRBV10-1 and TRBJ2-7, with D tentatively TRBD2 (5 bases). In germline, CDR1 is WNHNN, CDR2 SYGVQD (reference sequence). CDR3 length: 14 amino acids. Trimming removed 7 bases at V and 6 bases at J, with 19 bases between.

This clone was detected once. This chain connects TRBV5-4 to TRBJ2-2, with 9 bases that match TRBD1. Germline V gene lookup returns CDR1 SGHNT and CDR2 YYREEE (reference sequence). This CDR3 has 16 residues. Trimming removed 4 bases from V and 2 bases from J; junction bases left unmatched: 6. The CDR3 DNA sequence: TGTGCCAGCAGCCCCGGACAGGGGCTAAACACCGGGGAGCTGTTTTTT. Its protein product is CASSPGQGLNTGELFF.

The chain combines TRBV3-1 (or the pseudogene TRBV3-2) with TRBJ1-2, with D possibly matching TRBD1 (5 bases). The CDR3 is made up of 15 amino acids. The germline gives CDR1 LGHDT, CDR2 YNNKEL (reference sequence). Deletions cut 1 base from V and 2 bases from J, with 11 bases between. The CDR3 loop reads CASSQGPTVNYGYTF. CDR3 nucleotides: TGTGCCAGCAGCCAAGGTCCGACAGTGAACTATGGCTACACCTTC.

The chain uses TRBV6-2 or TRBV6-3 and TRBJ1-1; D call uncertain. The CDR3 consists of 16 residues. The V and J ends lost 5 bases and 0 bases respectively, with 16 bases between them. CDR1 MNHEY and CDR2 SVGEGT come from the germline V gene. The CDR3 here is CASSPRGAGMNTEAFF. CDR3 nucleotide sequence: TGTGCCAGCAGTCCCCGCGGCGCCGGGATGAACACTGAAGCTTTCTTT.

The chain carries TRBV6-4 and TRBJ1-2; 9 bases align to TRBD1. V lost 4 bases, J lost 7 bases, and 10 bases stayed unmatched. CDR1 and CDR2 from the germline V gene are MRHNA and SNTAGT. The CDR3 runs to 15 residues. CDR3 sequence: CASSATGTGLFGYTF. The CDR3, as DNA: TGTGCCAGCAGTGCTACCGGGACAGGGCTTTTTGGCTACACCTTC.

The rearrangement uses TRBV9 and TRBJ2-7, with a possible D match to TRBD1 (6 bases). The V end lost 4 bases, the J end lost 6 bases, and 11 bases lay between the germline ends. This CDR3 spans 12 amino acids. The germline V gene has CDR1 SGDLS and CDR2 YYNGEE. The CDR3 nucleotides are TGTGCCAGCAGCTCCGCCAGGGGCGAGCAGTACTTC. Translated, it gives CASSSARGEQYF. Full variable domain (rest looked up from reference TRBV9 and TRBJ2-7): DSGVTQTPKHLITATGQRVTLRCSPRSGDLSVYWYQQSLDQGLQFLIQYYNGEERAKGNILERFSAQQFPDLHSELNLSSLELGDSALYFCASSSARGEQYFGPGTRLTVT.

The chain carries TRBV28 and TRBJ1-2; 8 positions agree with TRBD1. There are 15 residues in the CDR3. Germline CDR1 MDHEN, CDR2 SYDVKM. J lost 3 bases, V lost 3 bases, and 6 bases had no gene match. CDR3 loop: CASSFRQGPDYGYTF. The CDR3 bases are TGTGCCAGCAGTTTCCGACAGGGGCCGGACTATGGCTACACCTTC.